The T cell receptor beta chain described here comes from a study of shared clonotypes between healthy human individuals. Study findings and constraints: Relative to their counterparts shared across all four donors, non-shared clonotypes exhibited diminished generation probabilities. Sorted-subset sequencing was shown by rarefaction to be incomplete despite large depth.

On this clone itself: What it binds is not known.

Negatively enriched CD4+ T cells were divided by CD45RA into naive and memory. The germline CDR1 and CDR2 sequences are MNHEY and SMNVEV (reference sequence). There are 17 residues in the CDR3. The V and J ends lost 2 bases and 0 bases, in that order; junction bases with no gene match: 10. Using immunoSEQ multiplex PCR, the repertoire was profiled, and TCRdb retains in-frame clones only, with some absent. The data contain about 1,500,000 clones, roughly 96% of them singletons. Sequencing was carried out using naive CD4+ T cells sorted from blood. Subset of the sample: CD45RA+ positively selected. This receptor was taken from a man aged 25 to 45 in good health. The V and J genes are TRBV27 and TRBJ2-7; 7 positions agree with TRBD2. The DNA for the CDR3 is TGTGCCAGCAGTTTAAGGGTAGCGGGTCCCGACTCCTACGAGCAGTACTTC. Its translation is CASSLRVAGPDSYEQYF.